Listed below are T cell receptor beta chains from one sample, sequenced in a study of blood T cell repertoires in COVID-19. Clones were read by immunoSEQ multiplex PCR, and TCRdb kept only the in-frame ones, dropping some. The table has roughly 260,000 clones, approximately 90% seen once. Sample: PBMCs or T cells enriched from blood (not recorded which). The receptors come from a woman in her twenties or thirties with acute COVID-19. Each CDR3 is given with its conserved first and last residue. D genes are given only for firm matches. Clone size is stated in some rows and not others, as once, few, many or a class when expanded.

TRBV12-2,.,.,TRBJ2-5,TGTGCAAGTCGCTTCGGGGGGACCCAGTACTTC,CASRFGGTQYF
TRBV3-1/TRBV3-2,.,.,TRBJ2-3,TGTGCCAGCACCGAATGGGGACAACTCACAGATACGCAGTATTTT,CASTEWGQLTDTQYF
TRBV30,.,.,TRBJ2-7,TGTGTGGGGTCGGCAGGGAATTCCTACGAGCAGTACTTC,CVGSAGNSYEQYF
TRBV6-6,.,.,TRBJ1-4,TGTGCCAGCAGTTACGGAGCCTCCGAAAAACTGTTTTTT,CASSYGASEKLFF
TRBV18,once,TRBD1,TRBJ2-3,TGTGCCAGCTCACCAGCCGGGACAGGGGCAACAGATACGCAGTATTTT,CASSPAGTGATDTQYF
TRBV5-6,.,.,TRBJ2-1,TGTGCCAGCAGCTTTTTTCGGGGTCAGGGGTACAATGAGCAGTTCTTC,CASSFFRGQGYNEQFF
TRBV7-9,.,.,TRBJ2-4,TGTGCCAGCAGCTTAGGACAGCCCGAAAACATTCAGTACTTC,CASSLGQPENIQYF
TRBV19,.,TRBD1,TRBJ1-6,TGTGCCAGTAGGACAGGGGGTAATTCACCCCTCCACTTT,CASRTGGNSPLHF
TRBV27,.,TRBD1,TRBJ1-3,TGTGCCAGCAGTTCCACAGGGGGCGGAAACACCATATATTTT,CASSSTGGGNTIYF
TRBV4-2,.,TRBD1,TRBJ1-1,TGTGCCAGCAGCCAACTTAACAGGGGATTGAACACTGAAGCTTTCTTT,CASSQLNRGLNTEAFF
TRBV7-2,.,.,TRBJ2-7,TGTGCCAGCAGCTCCGCCCGGAGGTACGAGCAGTACTTC,CASSSARRYEQYF
TRBV3-1/TRBV3-2,.,.,TRBJ2-3,TGTGCCAGCAGCCAGGGCGATGCGAGCACAGATACGCAGTATTTT,CASSQGDASTDTQYF
TRBV5-1,.,.,TRBJ2-5,TGCGCCAGCAGCTTGGAGTGGCAGGGGGAGACCCAGTACTTC,CASSLEWQGETQYF
TRBV2,.,.,TRBJ1-1,TGTGCCAGCAGTCTCTCCTTGAGCACTGAAGCTTTCTTT,CASSLSLSTEAFF
TRBV2,few,.,TRBJ1-3,TGTGCCAGCACCATCCAGGGAAACACCATATATTTT,CASTIQGNTIYF
TRBV5-1,.,TRBD1,TRBJ2-5,TGCGCCAGCAACCAGGGGGCCCAAGAGACCCAGTACTTC,CASNQGAQETQYF
TRBV6-5,.,.,TRBJ1-1,TGTGCCAGCAGTTACCCGGACAGAAGGGCTGAAGCTTTCTTT,CASSYPDRRAEAFF
TRBV27,.,TRBD1,TRBJ2-5,TGTGCCAGCAGAACCGGGACAGGGGGGCGGGAGACCCAGTACTTC,CASRTGTGGRETQYF
TRBV19,.,.,TRBJ1-6,TGTGCCAGTAGTCCCTACGACAGCTCCTATAATTCACCCCTCCACTTT,CASSPYDSSYNSPLHF
TRBV27,.,TRBD1,TRBJ1-5,TGTGCCAGCAGTTTGACAGGGGGGAATCAGCCCCAGCATTTT,CASSLTGGNQPQHF
TRBV6-5,.,.,TRBJ2-1,TGTGCCAGCAGTTACTGGGCCAGGGTAGGGAATGAGCAGTTCTTC,CASSYWARVGNEQFF
TRBV6-5,.,TRBD1,TRBJ2-7,TGTGCCAGCAGACCCGGGACAGGGTGGGTCTACGAGCAGTACTTC,CASRPGTGWVYEQYF
TRBV13,few,TRBD2,TRBJ2-3,TGTGCCAGCAGCTATACGCGGGGGGGCAGCACAGATACGCAGTATTTT,CASSYTRGGSTDTQYF
TRBV27,once,.,TRBJ1-2,TGTGCCAGCAGTTCTACATACCCCCGAGGGGGCTACACCTTC,CASSSTYPRGGYTF
TRBV7-2,.,TRBD2,TRBJ2-5,TGTGCCAGCAGCCCAGGACTAGCGGGGGAACAAGAGACCCAGTACTTC,CASSPGLAGEQETQYF
TRBV18,.,TRBD1,TRBJ1-1,TGTGCAGCAGGGGACAGAATGAACACTGAAGCTTTCTTT,CAAGDRMNTEAFF
TRBV11-2,.,.,TRBJ2-4,TGTGCCAGCAGCTTAGGGGCCAACGGCATTCAGTACTTC,CASSLGANGIQYF
TRBV4-1,.,TRBD2,TRBJ2-7,TGCGCCAGCAGCCAGGGGACTAGCTCATTCCGGTACGAGCAGTACTTC,CASSQGTSSFRYEQYF
TRBV5-1,once,.,TRBJ1-4,TGCGCCAGCAGCTGGACTGCAACTAATGAAAAACTGTTTTTT,CASSWTATNEKLFF
TRBV7-9,.,TRBD2,TRBJ2-1,TGTGCCAGCAGCTTTAGGACTAGCGGATCGGATGAGCAGTTCTTC,CASSFRTSGSDEQFF
TRBV11-2,.,.,TRBJ2-1,TGTGCCAGCAGCTTTGGTACAGATAGCTCCTACAATGAGCAGTTCTTC,CASSFGTDSSYNEQFF
TRBV15,.,.,TRBJ1-6,TGTGCCACCGGCGGAAAACAGGATAATTCACCCCTCCACTTT,CATGGKQDNSPLHF
TRBV6-5,.,.,TRBJ1-1,TGTGCCAGCAGTTACTCTTCACAGGCTAACACTGAAGCTTTCTTT,CASSYSSQANTEAFF
TRBV27,.,.,TRBJ1-2,TGTGCCAGCAGTTTAGGCGGAGGATACTCTAACTATGGCTACACCTTC,CASSLGGGYSNYGYTF
TRBV7-2,.,TRBD2,TRBJ2-3,TGTGCCAGCAGTCTGGGACTAAGCACAGATACGCAGTATTTT,CASSLGLSTDTQYF
TRBV27,.,.,TRBJ1-6,TGTGCCAGGAAGGGGGAACTCCACTTT,CARKGELHF
TRBV12-3/TRBV12-4,.,TRBD1,TRBJ1-1,TGTGCCAGCAGCCAGGGGGTGAACACTGAAGCTTTCTTT,CASSQGVNTEAFF
TRBV18,.,TRBD1,TRBJ1-6,TGTGCCAGCTCACCAAAAACAGGGGACAATTCACCCCTCCACTTT,CASSPKTGDNSPLHF
TRBV6-5,.,.,TRBJ2-7,TGTGCCAGCAGGATACATCTCTACGAGCAGTACTTC,CASRIHLYEQYF
TRBV6-2/TRBV6-3,.,TRBD1,TRBJ2-5,TGTGCCAGCAGTTACGGGGGGTTGACAGGGGGCGCGGAGACCCAGTACTTC,CASSYGGLTGGAETQYF
TRBV29-1,.,.,TRBJ2-1,TGCAGCGTTGGAGGGGGAGGGTATCGAGGCGAGCAGTTCTTC,CSVGGGGYRGEQFF
TRBV2,.,TRBD1,TRBJ1-2,TGTGCCAGCCCAACTCCCCTGACAGGGGGGAACAGCGGCTACACCTTC,CASPTPLTGGNSGYTF
TRBV11-3,.,.,TRBJ2-7,TGTGCCAGCAGCCCGGGAGCTTCTAACTACGAGCAGTACTTC,CASSPGASNYEQYF
TRBV5-1,.,TRBD1,TRBJ1-4,TGCGCCAGCAGCTCGGGACAGGGAGAAGGGGAAAAACTGTTTTTT,CASSSGQGEGEKLFF
TRBV3-1/TRBV3-2,.,.,TRBJ1-2,TGTGCCAGCAGCCAAGGTCGGGGAACTGGCTACACCTTC,CASSQGRGTGYTF
TRBV7-2,.,TRBD2,TRBJ2-5,TGTGCCAGCAGGCTAGCGACTAGCGGGGGCTCCCAAGAGACCCAGTACTTC,CASRLATSGGSQETQYF
TRBV29-1,.,.,TRBJ2-7,TGCAGCGTTTTAAGGGGCACACCCACCTACGAGCAGTACTTC,CSVLRGTPTYEQYF
TRBV6-5,.,.,TRBJ1-1,TGTGCCAGCAACCAGGACAGAATAAACACTGAAGCTTTCTTT,CASNQDRINTEAFF
TRBV7-9,.,TRBD2,TRBJ2-7,TGTGCCAGCGCCAAAGCGGGGGGTTACCACGAGCAGTACTTC,CASAKAGGYHEQYF
TRBV7-8,.,TRBD1,TRBJ1-3,TGTGCCAGCAGACCCGGGGCAGGGACAGGGGGTGGAAACACCATATATTTT,CASRPGAGTGGGNTIYF
TRBV2,.,TRBD1,TRBJ1-2,TGTGCCAGCAGTGAAGAACAGGGGCTGGATGGCTACACCTTC,CASSEEQGLDGYTF
TRBV5-1,few,.,TRBJ1-1,TGCGCCAGCAGCCCCCGTTGGAGGGAGAACACTGAAGCTTTCTTT,CASSPRWRENTEAFF